A selection of T cell receptor beta chains follows, all from one sample in a study of shared clonotypes between healthy human individuals. Only in-frame clones appear in the TCRdb table, and some are missing; sequencing was by immunoSEQ multiplex PCR. The sample lists 2,100,000 or so clones, under 97% seen once, with roughly 0.13% in the top ten. The material sequenced was naive CD4+ T cells sorted from blood. The origin of the receptors is a man between 18 and 29 years old in good health. The CDR3 runs from the conserved cysteine through the conserved F or W. The D gene is left open where the match is weak. Some rows mark clone size as missing; the rest say once, few, many or name a class of expanded clone.

. | TRBD2 | TRBJ2-1 | TRBV30 | CAWSVGTSLLYNEQFF | TGTGCCTGGAGTGTGGGGACTAGCCTTTTATACAATGAGCAGTTCTTC
. | . | TRBJ2-7 | TRBV27 | CASSLYEQYF | TGTGCCAGCAGCCTTTACGAGCAGTACTTC
. | . | TRBJ1-6 | TRBV5-6 | CASSLWAGSAASGSPLHF | TGTGCCAGCAGCCTGTGGGCTGGATCGGCGGCCAGCGGGTCACCCCTCCACTTT
. | . | TRBJ2-3 | TRBV15 | CATSRPWGDADTQYF | TGTGCCACCAGCAGACCTTGGGGGGATGCAGATACGCAGTATTTT
. | TRBD1 | TRBJ1-5 | TRBV30 | CAWNGQGGQPQHF | TGTGCCTGGAACGGACAGGGTGGTCAGCCCCAGCATTTT
. | . | TRBJ1-6 | TRBV5-1 | CASSLGGTGYSPLHF | TGCGCCAGCAGCTTGGGGGGTACAGGGTACTCACCCCTCCACTTT
. | . | TRBJ2-7 | TRBV30 | CAWRAGSEQYF | TGTGCCTGGAGGGCAGGGTCCGAGCAGTACTTC
. | . | TRBJ2-7 | TRBV18 | CASSPRDAGWYEQYF | TGTGCCAGCTCACCCCGGGACGCGGGCTGGTACGAGCAGTACTTC
. | . | TRBJ2-3 | TRBV5-1 | CASATRSTDTQYF | TGCGCCAGCGCGACTAGAAGCACAGATACGCAGTATTTT
. | . | TRBJ2-7 | TRBV5-6 | CASSLSGTLSYEQYF | TGTGCCAGCAGCTTGTCGGGCACCCTGAGCTACGAGCAGTACTTC
once | TRBD1 | TRBJ2-7 | TRBV7-2 | CASSPDRAWEQYF | TGTGCCAGCAGCCCAGACAGGGCATGGGAGCAGTACTTC
once | TRBD1 | TRBJ2-5 | TRBV7-9 | CASSLASPGTGGSETQYF | TGTGCCAGCAGCTTAGCATCCCCCGGGACAGGGGGAAGTGAGACCCAGTACTTC
. | . | TRBJ2-2 | TRBV10-3 | CAIREDSVGELFF | TGTGCCATCAGAGAGGATTCTGTCGGGGAGCTGTTTTTT
once | TRBD1 | TRBJ2-1 | TRBV7-2 | CASSPRGTGIWDEQFF | TGTGCCAGCAGCCCGAGAGGGACAGGGATTTGGGATGAGCAGTTCTTC
. | . | TRBJ2-1 | TRBV5-4 | CASTLGSQTSAFF | TGTGCCAGCACCCTCGGTTCTCAGACTAGTGCGTTCTTC
once | . | TRBJ1-1 | TRBV10-3 | CAINSGGNTEAFF | TGTGCCATTAACAGTGGTGGGAACACTGAAGCTTTCTTT
. | . | TRBJ1-2 | TRBV28 | CASRATGTGYTF | TGTGCCAGCAGGGCTACAGGTACTGGCTACACCTTC
. | . | TRBJ1-2 | TRBV6-1 | CASSDWGETYGYTF | TGTGCCAGCAGTGATTGGGGGGAGACCTATGGCTACACCTTC
. | . | TRBJ2-1 | TRBV7-2 | CASSLVRGSYNEQFF | TGTGCCAGCAGCTTAGTTCGGGGGAGCTACAATGAGCAGTTCTTC
. | TRBD2 | TRBJ2-3 | TRBV9 | CASSVGPGTSGTTDTQYF | TGTGCCAGCAGCGTAGGCCCCGGGACTAGCGGAACCACAGATACGCAGTATTTT
. | . | TRBJ1-4 | TRBV27 | CASSLSRAAEKLFF | TGTGCCAGCAGTTTATCGAGGGCAGCGGAAAAACTGTTTTTT
. | . | TRBJ2-1 | TRBV9 | CASSVVAGNEQFF | TGTGCCAGCAGCGTAGTGGCAGGGAATGAGCAGTTCTTC
. | TRBD1 | TRBJ2-7 | TRBV6-5 | CASSYPGQGRQYF | TGTGCCAGCAGTTACCCGGGACAGGGGAGGCAGTACTTC
. | . | TRBJ1-1 | TRBV2 | CASRVEGSENTEAFF | TGTGCCAGCAGGGTTGAAGGGTCGGAGAACACTGAAGCTTTCTTT
. | TRBD2 | TRBJ2-7 | TRBV10-1 | CASSESSGRFYEQYF | TGCGCCAGCAGTGAATCGAGCGGGAGATTCTACGAGCAGTACTTC
once | TRBD2 | TRBJ2-2 | TRBV7-2 | CASSLAGGNTGELFF | TGTGCCAGCAGCCTAGCGGGAGGGAACACCGGGGAGCTGTTTTTT
. | TRBD1 | TRBJ2-4 | TRBV7-2 | CASSLTGENIQYF | TGTGCCAGCAGCCTCACAGGGGAAAACATTCAGTACTTC
. | . | TRBJ1-2 | TRBV6-6 | CASSLTGTDNYGYTF | TGTGCCAGCAGTCTTACCGGGACGGATAACTATGGCTACACCTTC
. | . | TRBJ2-1 | TRBV18 | CASSPPNLDEQFF | TGTGCCAGCTCACCACCGAACCTCGATGAGCAGTTCTTC
. | . | TRBJ1-5 | TRBV7-9 | CASSFMDRNQPQHF | TGTGCCAGCAGTTTTATGGACCGCAATCAGCCCCAGCATTTT
. | TRBD2 | TRBJ2-2 | TRBV29-1 | CSVSGTSGTTGELFF | TGCAGCGTTTCCGGGACTAGCGGGACCACCGGGGAGCTGTTTTTT
. | . | TRBJ2-7 | TRBV5-8 | CASSFTLWGKRSSYEQYF | TGTGCCAGCAGCTTTACCTTATGGGGCAAACGGAGTTCCTACGAGCAGTACTTC
. | TRBD2 | TRBJ2-2 | TRBV4-3 | CASSPKGLAGVKNTGELFF | TGCGCCAGCAGCCCGAAGGGACTAGCGGGAGTGAAGAACACCGGGGAGCTGTTTTTT
. | . | TRBJ1-1 | TRBV5-1 | CASSLTGGTEAFF | TGCGCCAGCAGCTTGACGGGGGGCACTGAAGCTTTCTTT
. | TRBD1 | TRBJ1-2 | TRBV10-3 | CAISGRDSGGYTF | TGTGCCATCAGCGGAAGGGACAGTGGTGGCTACACCTTC
. | TRBD2 | TRBJ2-2 | TRBV18 | CASSPTSGVNTGELFF | TGTGCCAGCTCACCGACTAGCGGGGTAAACACCGGGGAGCTGTTTTTT
. | . | TRBJ2-7 | TRBV18 | CASSPGTAGYEQYF | TGTGCCAGCTCACCGGGGACGGCGGGGTACGAGCAGTACTTC